The 4 T cell receptor beta chains in this list originate from one sample, sequenced in a study of T cell repertoires in cytomegalovirus infection. TCRdb reprocessed the reads with MiXCR, giving one entry per CDR3 protein. Among 160,000 or so distinct CDR3 sequences listed, around 24% were seen once. Material for sequencing was PBMCs. The source of these receptors is a human donor in good health (CMV status not recorded). Some clones in this sample may be carry-over from other donors' samples.

This clonotype was observed many times. This chain links TRBV7-2 with TRBJ1-1; no firm D call. This CDR3 contains 13 residues. CDR1 and CDR2 from the germline V gene are SGHTA and FQGNSA. Deletions cut 1 base from V and 8 bases from J, with 11 bases between. CDR3 DNA sequence: TGTGCCAGCAGCTTAGTGAGCAGCAGCGAAGCTTTCTTT. Its protein product is CASSLVSSSEAFF.

This chain joins TRBV5-6 and TRBJ1-3; the D gene is possibly TRBD1 (5 bases). This CDR3 comprises 15 residues. Germline assignment: CDR1 SGHDT and CDR2 YYEEEE. Between the trimmed V and J ends, which lost 4 bases and 4 bases, there was a span of 15 bases. The CDR3 region has the DNA TGTGCCAGCAGCGAGGCCGGGGCTGCCGGAAACACCATATATTTT. Translated, it gives CASSEAGAAGNTIYF.

This chain uses TRBV6-6 with TRBJ1-5, with D possibly TRBD1 on 5 matching bases. This CDR3 region has 15 residues. The germline V gene encodes CDR1 MNHNY and CDR2 SVGAGI (reference sequence). The V and J ends lost 2 bases and 5 bases respectively, with 13 bases between them. The CDR3 bases are TGTGCCAGCAGTTACCTTTCGGGAGGGGATCAGCCCCAGCATTTT. Protein product: CASSYLSGGDQPQHF.

The table lists this clonotype with a count of one. The rearrangement uses TRBV29-1 and TRBJ2-7; 7 nucleotides align to TRBD1. There are 13 residues in the CDR3. Germline V gene lookup returns CDR1 SQVTM and CDR2 ANQGSEA. The J segment lost 0 bases and the V segment lost 4 bases, leaving 3 bases of the junction unmatched. CDR3 region: CSVVTGSSYEQYF. For the CDR3, the DNA is TGCAGCGTTGTGACAGGGAGCTCCTACGAGCAGTACTTC.